The 24 T cell receptor beta chains below come from one sample, sequenced in a study of blood T cell repertoires in COVID-19. Sequenced by immunoSEQ multiplex PCR; TCRdb stores in-frame clones only, minus some. Of under 250,000 clones listed, around 83% were seen once; the top ten hold more than 6.5%. Sequences were obtained from peripheral blood. Receptors originate from a middle-aged man with active or convalescent COVID-19.

The CDR3 DNA reads TGTGCCAGCAGCTTACAACGGGGTGCCGGGGAGCTGTTTTTT. Translation: CASSLQRGAGELFF. This chain links TRBV7-2 with TRBJ2-2; weak D call: TRBD2 (5 bases). The germline CDR1 and CDR2 sequences are SGHTA and FQGNSA. Trimming pared 2 bases from V and 6 bases from J, leaving 10 bases between. CDR3 length: 14 residues.

The V and J genes are TRBV10-1 and TRBJ2-7; 7 bases are a match to TRBD2. This CDR3 region has 14 residues. The V and J ends lost 0 bases and 7 bases, in that order; junction bases with no gene match: 6. From germline, CDR1 is WNHNN and CDR2 SYGVQD (reference sequence). CDR3 amino acids: CASSESGGSGEQYF. Written as DNA, the CDR3 is TGCGCCAGCAGTGAGTCTGGCGGGAGCGGGGAGCAGTACTTC.

This chain uses TRBV6-5 with TRBJ2-1, with TRBD1 matching 8 bases. Germline V gives CDR1 MNHEY, CDR2 SVGAGI. CDR3 length equals 14 residues. V lost 2 bases, J lost 7 bases, and 4 bases stayed unmatched. Here the CDR3 reads CASSYGQGRNEQFF. Here the CDR3 DNA reads TGTGCCAGCAGTTACGGACAGGGTCGGAATGAGCAGTTCTTC.

V usage is TRBV14 and J usage is TRBJ2-3, with TRBD2 matching 12 bases. Trimming cost V 4 bases and J 5 bases; bases outside gene matches: 4. CDR1 is SGHDN and CDR2 is FVKESK in the germline V gene. CDR3 length equals 15 residues. DNA for the CDR3: TGTGCCAGCAGCCCTAGCGGGAGGGCCAAAGATACGCAGTATTTT. This encodes CASSPSGRAKDTQYF.

This chain links TRBV18 with TRBJ1-1; 7 bases match TRBD1. With V trimmed by 6 bases and J by 4 bases, 2 bases remained unmatched. The CDR3 runs 12 residues. The germline V gene encodes CDR1 KGHSH and CDR2 LQKENI. CDR3 sequence reads: CASSSGGTEAFF. The CDR3 region has the DNA TGTGCCAGCTCGTCAGGGGGCACTGAAGCTTTCTTT.

This chain connects TRBV11-2 to TRBJ2-7; 7 bases map to TRBD1. The length of the CDR3 is 17 residues. Per germline, CDR1 SGHAT and CDR2 FQNNGV. After removal of 1 base from V and 5 bases from J, the junction contained 14 bases not matched to a gene. CDR3 sequence: CASSLGYREGAGNEQYF. Here the CDR3 DNA reads TGTGCCAGCAGCTTAGGATATCGTGAGGGGGCTGGGAACGAGCAGTACTTC.

This chain links TRBV27 with TRBJ1-2; a possible D gene is TRBD1 (6 bases). CDR3 length: 14 residues. Germline V lookup: CDR1 MNHEY, CDR2 SMNVEV (reference sequence). V shed 5 bases and J shed 4 bases, with 14 bases lying between them. This chain's CDR3 is CASSPRGEGYGYTF. In DNA, the CDR3 is TGTGCCAGCAGTCCAAGGGGGGAGGGCTATGGCTACACCTTC.

This chain connects TRBV7-9 to TRBJ1-3; D not resolved. Trimming cost V 0 bases and J 0 bases, with 6 bases left between them. The CDR3 spans 15 residues. Germline CDR1 reads SEHNR; CDR2 reads FQNEAQ (reference sequence). The chain's CDR3 is CASSLASYSGNTIYF. The CDR3 coding sequence is TGTGCCAGCAGCTTAGCGAGCTACTCTGGAAACACCATATATTTT.

The J gene is TRBJ1-1, the V gene TRBV7-2; possibly TRBD1 for D (5 bases). V was pared by 5 bases and J by 1 base, with 8 bases between. The CDR3 is 13 residues long. From germline, CDR1 is SGHTA and CDR2 FQGNSA. CDR3 amino acids: CASSRDRNTEAFF. DNA of the CDR3: TGTGCCAGCAGCAGAGACAGGAACACTGAAGCTTTCTTT.

The chain combines TRBV15 with TRBJ2-7, with 9 bases matching TRBD1. V lost 5 bases and J lost 4; bases outside the gene matches: 9. CDR1 is LNHNV, CDR2 YYDKDF, per germline (reference sequence). This CDR3 is 15 amino acids long. CDR3 amino acids: CATSHHGTGTYEQYF. CDR3 coding DNA: TGTGCCACCAGCCACCACGGGACAGGGACATACGAGCAGTACTTC.

The V and J genes are TRBV4-3 and TRBJ1-2, with D maybe TRBD1 (6 bases). There are 17 residues in the CDR3. V was trimmed by 0 bases and J by 5 bases, leaving 19 bases between them. Germline V lookup: CDR1 LGHNA, CDR2 YSLEER. This CDR3 is CASSQDHYGQGRYGYTF. The DNA of the CDR3 is TGCGCCAGCAGCCAAGATCATTACGGGCAGGGGCGTTATGGCTACACCTTC.

The genes are TRBV6-6 and TRBJ1-1, with TRBD1 matching 9 bases. Looked up from germline, CDR1 is MNHNY and CDR2 is SVGAGI (reference sequence). The CDR3 is 13 residues long. V shed 6 bases, J shed 3 bases, and the junction held 2 bases outside the gene matches. The DNA of the CDR3 is TGTGCCAGCAGACAGGGGGCCGACACTGAAGCTTTCTTT. Translated: CASRQGADTEAFF.

The chain uses TRBV6-2 or TRBV6-3 and TRBJ2-3; D is undetermined. Germline assignment: CDR1 MNHEY and CDR2 SVGEGT. Deletions cut 0 bases from V and 0 bases from J, with 7 bases between. The CDR3 contains 15 residues. The CDR3 loop reads CASSYSTTSTDTQYF. CDR3 sequence (DNA): TGTGCCAGCAGTTACTCGACAACTAGCACAGATACGCAGTATTTT.

This clone was seen a single time. The gene calls are TRBV5-1 and TRBJ2-7, with TRBD2 identical over 7 bases. The CDR3 sequence is 16 residues long. Trimming took 4 bases from V and 2 from J; bases not matched to a gene: 12. CDR1 is SGHRS, CDR2 YFSETQ, per germline. The CDR3 coding sequence is TGCGCCAGCAGCCTTCAGCGGGGTCTTTTGGCCTACGAGCAGTACTTC. It is translated as CASSLQRGLLAYEQYF.

This CDR3 is CASSRRTDSSYEQYF. The CDR3, as DNA: TGTGCCAGCAGCCGACGGACAGATAGCTCCTACGAGCAGTACTTC. The chain joins TRBV6-5 to TRBJ2-7; TRBD1 is a possible D gene (6 bases). Trimming removed 6 bases from V and 0 bases from J, with 15 bases in between. The germline V gene has CDR1 MNHEY and CDR2 SVGAGI. CDR3 length equals 15 residues.

The rearrangement uses TRBV6-5 and TRBJ1-2; D is uncertain. The germline V gene has CDR1 MNHEY and CDR2 SVGAGI. This CDR3 is built from 15 residues. V gave up 2 bases and J gave up 8 bases, with 18 bases separating them. CDR3 DNA sequence: TGTGCCAGCAGTTACCGTCCCGGGAGCTTGGGGGGCTACACCTTC. Protein: CASSYRPGSLGGYTF.

This sequence joins TRBV10-3 and TRBJ1-2; 8 positions agree with TRBD1. The trim removed 3 bases at V and 9 bases at J, leaving 6 bases unmatched. CDR3 length equals 13 residues. Per germline, CDR1 ENHRY and CDR2 SYGVKD. This chain's CDR3 is CAISDGQGLRYTF. As DNA, the CDR3 is TGTGCCATCAGTGATGGACAGGGCTTACGCTACACCTTC.

On this clone: Other DNA sequences within the sample encode an identical CDR3. In nucleotides, the CDR3 is TGTGCCAGCAGCCAGGCTTATGGCTACACCTTC. It encodes CASSQAYGYTF. The chain employs TRBV3-1 (or the pseudogene TRBV3-2) and TRBJ1-2; no clear D. V was trimmed by 3 bases and J by 5 bases, leaving 4 bases between them. The CDR3 extends over 11 amino acids. Per germline, CDR1 LGHDT and CDR2 YNNKEL (reference sequence).

J is TRBJ1-2 and V is TRBV9, with 8 bases aligning to TRBD1. Trimming took 2 bases from V and 6 from J; bases not matched to a gene: 6. CDR1 is SGDLS, CDR2 YYNGEE, per germline. The CDR3 has 14 amino acids. The CDR3 nucleotides are TGTGCCAGCAGCGTGACCGTGGGACAGGATGGCTACACCTTC. Translation gives CASSVTVGQDGYTF.

The chain is built from TRBV30 and TRBJ2-3; 11 bases match TRBD1. V lost 2 bases, J lost 6 bases, and 10 bases stayed unmatched. This CDR3 is 16 amino acids long. Germline CDR1 reads GTSNPN; CDR2 reads SVGIG (reference sequence). The DNA for the CDR3 is TGTGCCTGGAGTTACCGGGACAGGGGGTTTCTGGATACGCAGTATTTT. This translates into CAWSYRDRGFLDTQYF. Based on the CDR3 plus reference TRBV30 and TRBJ2-3, the full variable domain is SQTIHQWPATLVQPVGSPLSLECTVEGTSNPNLYWYRQAAGRGLQLLFYSVGIGQISSEVPQNLSASRPQDRQFILSSKKLLLSDSGFYLCAWSYRDRGFLDTQYFGPGTRLTVL.

The rearrangement joins TRBV9 to TRBJ2-5; 8 nucleotides match TRBD2. CDR1 SGDLS and CDR2 YYNGEE come from the germline V gene. CDR3 length equals 17 residues. J lost 5 bases, V lost 0 bases, and 12 bases had no gene match. CDR3 amino acids: CASSVAGGSGIGETQYF. For the CDR3, the DNA is TGTGCCAGCAGCGTAGCCGGGGGTAGCGGGATAGGGGAGACCCAGTACTTC.

The V call is TRBV6-5, the J call TRBJ1-1; D may be TRBD1 (5 bases). Trimming removed 4 bases at V and 0 bases at J, with 15 bases between. Germline CDR1 MNHEY, CDR2 SVGAGI. This CDR3 is 16 amino acids long. The CDR3 reads CASSSGHSRLNTEAFF. CDR3 nucleotides: TGTGCCAGCAGTTCCGGACACTCGCGGTTGAACACTGAAGCTTTCTTT.

As regards this clone: Germline and junction disagree at one end, which may indicate a read error. This chain connects TRBV19 to TRBJ2-3; 14 bases are shared with TRBD2. CDR3 length: 17 amino acids. The germline V gene encodes CDR1 LNHDA and CDR2 SQIVND (reference sequence). For the CDR3, the DNA is TGTGCCAGTAGTATGGGACTAGCGGGGGATTCCACATATACGCAGTATTTT. This codes for CASSMGLAGDSTYTQYF.

V and J are TRBV24-1 and TRBJ1-5; D is unclear. Germline V CDR1 and CDR2: KGHDR, SFDVKD. The CDR3 runs 14 residues. Deletions cut 10 bases from V and 0 bases from J, with 12 bases between. CDR3 bases: TGTGCCACGGGCCCCGATAATAGCAATCAGCCCCAGCATTTT. This encodes CATGPDNSNQPQHF.